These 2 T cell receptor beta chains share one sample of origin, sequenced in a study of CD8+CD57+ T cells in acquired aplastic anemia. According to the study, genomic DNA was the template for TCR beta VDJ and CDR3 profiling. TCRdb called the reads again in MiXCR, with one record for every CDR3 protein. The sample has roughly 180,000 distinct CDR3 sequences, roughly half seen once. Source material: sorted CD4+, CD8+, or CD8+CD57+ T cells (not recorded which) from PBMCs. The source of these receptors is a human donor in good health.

This CDR3 reads CASSRLETDTQYF. Here the CDR3 DNA reads TGTGCCAGCAGTCGACTCGAGACAGATACGCAGTATTTT. This chain links TRBV2 with TRBJ2-3; D remains ambiguous. The CDR3 loop spans 13 amino acids. Germline CDR1 and CDR2: SNHLY and FYNNEI. Trimming cost V 5 bases and J 3 bases, with 9 bases left between them.

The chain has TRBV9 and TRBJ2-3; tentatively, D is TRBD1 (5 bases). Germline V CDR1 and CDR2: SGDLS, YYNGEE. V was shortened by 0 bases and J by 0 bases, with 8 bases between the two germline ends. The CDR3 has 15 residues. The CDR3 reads CASSVGTTSTDTQYF. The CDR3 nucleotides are TGTGCCAGCAGCGTAGGGACAACTAGCACAGATACGCAGTATTTT.